One sample yielded the 28 T cell receptor beta chains listed below, sequenced in a study of blood T cell repertoires in COVID-19. Profiling relied on immunoSEQ multiplex PCR, and the TCRdb table lists in-frame clones only, not all of them. The sample carries 85,000 to 120,000 clones, over 55% recorded once. Sequencing used peripheral blood. The receptors come from a human donor with acute or convalescent COVID-19. The donor label of this sample is uncertain.

This chain joins TRBV18 and TRBJ1-5; 7 bases align to TRBD1. Per germline, CDR1 KGHSH and CDR2 LQKENI. V shed 3 bases and J 3 bases; nucleotides not matched to a gene: 8. CDR3 size: 16 residues. CDR3 sequence reads: CASSPGTEASNQPQHF. The CDR3 bases are TGTGCCAGCTCACCGGGGACAGAGGCCTCCAATCAGCCCCAGCATTTT. Complete variable domain (other parts from reference TRBV18 and TRBJ1-5): NAGVMQNPRHLVRRRGQEARLRCSPMKGHSHVYWYRQLPEEGLKFMVYLQKENIIDESGMPKERFSAEFPKEGPSILRIQQVVRGDSAAYFCASSPGTEASNQPQHFGDGTRLSIL.

The table lists this clone with a few counts. The genes are TRBV7-8 and TRBJ2-1; TRBD2 agrees at 8 bases. Trimming at V came to 4 bases and at J to 5 bases, leaving 7 bases not matched to a gene. CDR3 length equals 15 residues. Germline CDR1 is SGHVS and CDR2 is FQNEAQ. The DNA for the CDR3 is TGTGCCAGCAGCTGGGGGACTAGAAGGGACAATGAGCAGTTCTTC. As protein: CASSWGTRRDNEQFF.

V usage is TRBV5-6 and J usage is TRBJ2-2; TRBD2 agrees at 12 bases. J lost 13 bases, V lost 1 base, and 11 bases had no gene match. CDR1 and CDR2 from the germline V gene are SGHDT and YYEEEE. The CDR3 spans 16 residues. In DNA, the CDR3 is TGTGCCAGCAGCTTGCTGACTAGCGGGGGTCTCGGAAGGCTGTTTTTT. This sequence encodes CASSLLTSGGLGRLFF.

The chain carries TRBV10-3 and TRBJ1-2; D unresolved. CDR3 size: 13 residues. CDR1 and CDR2 (germline): ENHRY, SYGVKD. The V and J ends lost 6 bases and 2 bases respectively, with 10 bases between them. Here the CDR3 DNA reads TGTGCCATCAGGGAGGGAGCGAACTATGGCTACACCTTC. Protein: CAIREGANYGYTF.

V usage is TRBV7-8 and J usage is TRBJ2-2; the match to TRBD2 covers 14 bases. The CDR3 has 19 residues. The germline V gene has CDR1 SGHVS and CDR2 FQNEAQ. The trim removed 1 base at V and 5 bases at J, leaving 9 bases unmatched. In nucleotides, the CDR3 is TGTGCCAGCAGCTTAGGCCGACTAGCGGGGGGGCGGCGTACCGGGGAGCTGTTTTTT. Its protein is CASSLGRLAGGRRTGELFF.

This clone has only one observation. The chain has TRBV12-5 and TRBJ2-5; 10 nucleotides align to TRBD2. The junction had 18 bases not matched to a gene; V was cut back by 3 bases and J by 5 bases. The CDR3 extends over 19 amino acids. Per the germline V gene, CDR1 is LGHNT and CDR2 is FRNRAP. CDR3 bases: TGTGCTAGTGGTTTCCCCACGGTGAGGAGCGGGGGGGCCGGTGAGACCCAGTACTTC. This sequence encodes CASGFPTVRSGGAGETQYF.

There are a few counts of this clone. The chain joins TRBV9 to TRBJ1-1; D gene unclear. Trimming took 1 base from V and 2 from J, leaving 6 bases between them. CDR1 is SGDLS and CDR2 is YYNGEE in the germline V gene. This CDR3 is 13 amino acids long. The CDR3 DNA sequence: TGTGCCAGCAGCGTACTGCGTAACACTGAAGCTTTCTTT. Residues: CASSVLRNTEAFF.

The gene calls are TRBV7-9 and TRBJ2-5, with a weak D call TRBD2 (6 bases). From germline, CDR1 is SEHNR and CDR2 FQNEAQ (reference sequence). The CDR3 is 16 residues long. The V end lost 0 bases, the J end lost 4 bases, and 15 bases lay between the germline ends. For the CDR3, the DNA is TGTGCCAGCAGCTTAGCCTACGGGGGAGCCCGAGAGACCCAGTACTTC. Translated: CASSLAYGGARETQYF.

The gene calls are TRBV5-1 and TRBJ2-2; 9 bases line up with TRBD2. Trimming took 0 bases from V and 4 from J; bases not matched to a gene: 1. The CDR3 runs 15 residues. Germline V gene lookup returns CDR1 SGHRS and CDR2 YFSETQ. The DNA of the CDR3 is TGCGCCAGCAGCTTGGAACTAGCGGGCACCGGGGAGCTGTTTTTT. Translated, it gives CASSLELAGTGELFF.

The genes are TRBV28 and TRBJ1-1; D is possibly TRBD1 (6 bases). Per germline, CDR1 MDHEN and CDR2 SYDVKM. This CDR3 is built from 15 residues. Trimming shortened V by 4 bases and J by 3 bases, and 15 bases separated the two germline ends. The CDR3 loop reads CASSSYRGGYTEAFF. CDR3 coding DNA: TGTGCCAGCAGTTCGTATCGGGGGGGCTACACTGAAGCTTTCTTT.

V is TRBV5-1 and J is TRBJ1-1; tentatively, D is TRBD1 (5 bases). Germline CDR1 is SGHRS and CDR2 is YFSETQ. CDR3 length equals 14 residues. Trimming shortened V by 6 bases and J by 4 bases, and 16 bases separated the two germline ends. CDR3 bases: TGCGCCAGCAAAAATCAGGGCGGGAGCACTGAAGCTTTCTTT. Translated, it gives CASKNQGGSTEAFF.

The chain employs TRBV28 and TRBJ2-6; 8 positions match TRBD2. V lost 5 bases to trimming and J lost 4 bases; unmatched junction nucleotides: 4. The CDR3 extends over 15 amino acids. From germline, CDR1 is MDHEN and CDR2 SYDVKM. The CDR3 DNA follows: TGTGCCAGCAGTCCCGGGACTAGAGGGGCCAACGTCCTGACTTTC. Translating gives CASSPGTRGANVLTF.

This chain joins TRBV19 and TRBJ1-2; D is unclear. V gave up 9 bases and J gave up 4 bases, with 12 bases separating them. Germline V gene lookup returns CDR1 LNHDA and CDR2 SQIVND (reference sequence). This CDR3 region has 12 residues. CDR3 residues: CASRGRGYGYTF. CDR3 coding DNA: TGTGCCAGCCGCGGTCGGGGCTATGGCTACACCTTC. Combining the CDR3 with reference TRBV19 and TRBJ1-2 gives the whole variable domain DGGITQSPKYLFRKEGQNVTLSCEQNLNHDAMYWYRQDPGQGLRLIYYSQIVNDFQKGDIAEGYSVSREKKESFPLTVTSAQKNPTAFYLCASRGRGYGYTFGSGTRLTVV.

CDR3 coding DNA: TGTGCCATTAGGCCTGGCAGGGGGTACACCGGGGAGCTGTTTTTT. Protein sequence: CAIRPGRGYTGELFF. This chain joins TRBV10-3 and TRBJ2-2; 7 bases line up with TRBD1. CDR3 length: 15 amino acids. V trimming: 9 bases; J trimming: 3 bases; junction bases outside the gene matches: 10. Germline-derived CDR1 and CDR2 are ENHRY and SYGVKD.

The chain combines TRBV2 with TRBJ2-5; TRBD2 aligns across 8 bases. Germline V gives CDR1 SNHLY, CDR2 FYNNEI. This CDR3 region has 15 residues. Losses at the gene ends were 3 bases for V and 5 bases for J; bases not matched to a gene: 8. The CDR3 nucleotides read TGTGCCAGCAGTGACCCCGGGGGGGCCCGGGAGACCCAGTACTTC. Protein: CASSDPGGARETQYF. Using reference TRBV2 and TRBJ2-5 for the parts outside the CDR3, the full variable domain is EPEVTQTPSHQVTQMGQEVILRCVPISNHLYFYWYRQILGQKVEFLVSFYNNEISEKSEIFDDQFSVERPDGSNFTLKIRSTKLEDSAMYFCASSDPGGARETQYFGPGTRLLVL.

This rearrangement joins TRBV7-9 to TRBJ1-6; D possibly corresponds to TRBD1 (5 bases). CDR3 length: 12 residues. Germline-derived CDR1 and CDR2 are SEHNR and FQNEAQ (reference sequence). Trimming left V 4 bases short and J 7 bases short, with 5 bases between. This CDR3 reads CASSSGNSPLHF. The CDR3, as DNA: TGTGCCAGCAGCTCAGGGAATTCACCCCTCCACTTT. Full variable domain (rest looked up from reference TRBV7-9 and TRBJ1-6): DTGVSQNPRHKITKRGQNVTFRCDPISEHNRLYWYRQTLGQGPEFLTYFQNEAQLEKSRLLSDRFSAERPKGSFSTLEIQRTEQGDSAMYLCASSSGNSPLHFGNGTRLTVT.

This clone came up once. This rearrangement joins TRBV11-3 to TRBJ2-3, with 11 nucleotides matching TRBD1. Trimming removed 5 bases from V and 0 bases from J; junction bases left unmatched: 4. Germline V gene lookup returns CDR1 SGHNT and CDR2 YENEEA. The CDR3 runs to 16 residues. The CDR3 here is CASSDGQGASTDTQYF. Written as DNA, the CDR3 is TGTGCCAGCAGCGACGGACAGGGGGCTAGCACAGATACGCAGTATTTT.

The chain uses TRBV19 and TRBJ2-1, with D unresolved. V lost 1 base and J lost 6, with 13 bases in between. The CDR3 loop spans 15 amino acids. The germline gives CDR1 LNHDA, CDR2 SQIVND (reference sequence). This CDR3 is CASSIGTNPVNEQFF. The CDR3 region has the DNA TGTGCCAGTAGTATAGGAACGAACCCGGTCAATGAGCAGTTCTTC.

The chain employs TRBV19 and TRBJ1-5; 7 bases are shared with TRBD1. Germline lookup yields CDR1 LNHDA and CDR2 SQIVND (reference sequence). The V segment lost 1 base and the J segment 6 bases; nucleotides outside the gene matches: 3. CDR3 length equals 14 residues. CDR3: CASSIATGLQPQHF. CDR3 nucleotide sequence: TGTGCCAGTAGTATAGCGACAGGGCTTCAGCCCCAGCATTTT. The whole variable domain, remainder taken from reference TRBV19 and TRBJ1-5, is DGGITQSPKYLFRKEGQNVTLSCEQNLNHDAMYWYRQDPGQGLRLIYYSQIVNDFQKGDIAEGYSVSREKKESFPLTVTSAQKNPTAFYLCASSIATGLQPQHFGDGTRLSIL.

Points on this clone: The same CDR3 also results from other DNA sequences found in this sample. The rearrangement joins TRBV29-1 to TRBJ1-4; D ambiguous. CDR1 is SQVTM, CDR2 ANQGSEA, per germline. The CDR3 consists of 12 residues. The V end was cut by 4 bases, the J end by 7 bases, with 10 bases between. The CDR3 protein is CSVGGGGEKLFF. The CDR3 DNA follows: TGCAGCGTTGGGGGAGGTGGTGAAAAACTGTTTTTT. The full variable domain, its missing parts supplied by reference TRBV29-1 and TRBJ1-4, is SAVISQKPSRDICQRGTSLTIQCQVDSQVTMMFWYRQQPGQSLTLIATANQGSEATYESGFVIDKFPISRPNLTFSTLTVSNMSPEDSSIYLCSVGGGGEKLFFGSGTQLSVL.

The DNA for the CDR3 is TGTGCCAGCAGTATAGGGCAGGGGACAGATACGCAGTATTTT. It specifies CASSIGQGTDTQYF. The chain couples TRBV5-4 to TRBJ2-3; possible D gene TRBD1, 6 bases. This CDR3 is built from 14 residues. Trimming took 5 bases from V and 3 from J, leaving 13 bases between them. The germline V gene encodes CDR1 SGHNT and CDR2 YYREEE (reference sequence).

A remark on this clone: Other DNA sequences from this sample encode an identical CDR3 as well. The rearrangement links TRBV7-9 to TRBJ1-1; D gene ambiguous. Germline CDR1 and CDR2: SEHNR and FQNEAQ (reference sequence). The V end was cut by 1 base, the J end by 2 bases, with 5 bases between. This CDR3 comprises 13 residues. The CDR3 loop is CASSLGQNTEAFF. Here the CDR3 DNA reads TGTGCCAGCAGCTTAGGACAAAACACTGAAGCTTTCTTT.

This clone was detected only a few times. The chain's CDR3 is CASGTGTGNEQFF. The CDR3 DNA is TGCGCCAGCGGAACCGGGACAGGGAATGAGCAGTTCTTC. The V call is TRBV5-1, the J call TRBJ2-1, with 9 bases that match TRBD1. After removal of 7 bases from V and 7 bases from J, the junction contained 6 bases not matched to a gene. CDR1 is SGHRS, CDR2 YFSETQ, per germline. This CDR3 has 13 amino acids.

J is TRBJ1-4 and V is TRBV5-5, with 9 bases matching TRBD1. Germline CDR1 is SGHKS and CDR2 is YYEKEE (reference sequence). The CDR3 length is 14 residues. J lost 7 bases, V lost 4 bases, and 5 bases had no gene match. The CDR3 reads CASSRTGEIEKLFF. CDR3 coding DNA: TGTGCCAGCAGCCGGACAGGGGAAATTGAAAAACTGTTTTTT. Looking up the rest from reference TRBV5-5 and TRBJ1-4 gives the full variable domain: DAGVTQSPTHLIKTRGQQVTLRCSPISGHKSVSWYQQVLGQGPQFIFQYYEKEERGRGNFPDRFSARQFPNYSSELNVNALLLGDSALYLCASSRTGEIEKLFFGSGTQLSVL.

The genes are TRBV19 and TRBJ1-5; D is possibly TRBD1 (5 bases). The V end lost 8 bases, the J end lost 1 base, and 18 bases lay between the germline ends. The CDR3 contains 16 residues. Looked up from germline, CDR1 is LNHDA and CDR2 is SQIVND (reference sequence). CDR3 loop: CASGNPRVESNQPQHF. For the CDR3, the DNA is TGTGCCAGTGGAAACCCCAGGGTGGAGAGCAATCAGCCCCAGCATTTT.

This chain connects TRBV3-1 (or the pseudogene TRBV3-2) to TRBJ1-5; D perhaps matches TRBD1 (5 bases). Trimming removed 8 bases at V and 2 bases at J, with 16 bases between. Germline assignment: CDR1 LGHDT and CDR2 YNNKEL (reference sequence). CDR3 size: 15 residues. Here the CDR3 reads CASGNQGYGNQPQHF. CDR3 sequence (DNA): TGTGCCAGCGGGAACCAGGGCTATGGCAATCAGCCCCAGCATTTT.

This chain connects TRBV11-3 to TRBJ2-3; 8 bases align to TRBD1. With V trimmed by 5 bases and J by 4 bases, 8 bases remained unmatched. Germline loops: CDR1 SGHNT, CDR2 YENEEA. The CDR3 extends over 15 amino acids. CDR3: CASSMSGGAADTQYF. The CDR3 region has the DNA TGTGCCAGCAGCATGTCAGGGGGCGCAGCAGATACGCAGTATTTT.

The CDR3 bases are TGTGCCAGCAGCCAAGAACTAGCGGGGCACACCGGGGAGCTGTTTTTT. Amino acids: CASSQELAGHTGELFF. The genes are TRBV4-2 and TRBJ2-2; 10 bases match TRBD2. Germline V gene sequence: CDR1 LGHNA, CDR2 YNFKEQ. The CDR3 length is 16 residues. The trim removed 0 bases at V and 3 bases at J, leaving 1 base unmatched.